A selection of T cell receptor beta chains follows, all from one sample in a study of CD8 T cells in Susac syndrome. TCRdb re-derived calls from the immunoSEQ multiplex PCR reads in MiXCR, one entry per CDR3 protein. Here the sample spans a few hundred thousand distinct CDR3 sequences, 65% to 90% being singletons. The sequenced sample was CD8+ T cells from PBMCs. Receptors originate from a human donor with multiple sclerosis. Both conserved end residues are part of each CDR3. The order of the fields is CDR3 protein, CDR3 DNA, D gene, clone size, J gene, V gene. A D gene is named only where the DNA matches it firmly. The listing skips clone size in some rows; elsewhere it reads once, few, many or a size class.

CDR3: CSARDNERAFYNEQFF
DNA: TGCAGTGCTAGAGATAACGAGAGGGCCTTTTACAATGAGCAGTTCTTC
D: -
size: once
J: TRBJ2-1
V: TRBV20-1

CDR3: CASSGAGGGNQPQHF
DNA: TGTGCCAGTAGTGGGGCAGGGGGCGGCAATCAGCCCCAGCATTTT
D: TRBD1
size: -
J: TRBJ1-5
V: TRBV19

CDR3: CASSLFLGQGEDTEAFF
DNA: TGTGCCAGCAGCCTATTCCTGGGGCAGGGGGAGGACACTGAGGCTTTCTTT
D: TRBD1
size: few
J: TRBJ1-1
V: TRBV11-2

CDR3: CASSQGIRGGPPDTQYF
DNA: TGTGCCAGCAGCCAAGGTATTCGGGGAGGGCCCCCAGATACGCAGTATTTT
D: TRBD2
size: -
J: TRBJ2-3
V: TRBV3-1

CDR3: CSARQGTGELFF
DNA: TGCAGCGCTAGACAGGGAACCGGGGAGCTGTTTTTT
D: TRBD1
size: -
J: TRBJ2-2
V: TRBV29-1

CDR3: CASSLDSGMQTQYF
DNA: TGTGCCAGCAGTCTGGACAGTGGGATGCAGACCCAGTACTTC
D: -
size: -
J: TRBJ2-5
V: TRBV28

CDR3: CASSLVGLMSYNEQFF
DNA: TGTGCCAGCAGCTTAGTCGGACTAATGTCCTACAATGAGCAGTTCTTC
D: -
size: -
J: TRBJ2-1
V: TRBV11-2

CDR3: CASSYQGTPNEKLFF
DNA: TGTGCCAGCAGTTATCAGGGCACTCCGAATGAAAAACTGTTTTTT
D: -
size: -
J: TRBJ1-4
V: TRBV7-9

CDR3: CASRGASTDTQYF
DNA: TGTGCCAGCAGGGGGGCTAGCACAGATACGCAGTATTTT
D: -
size: -
J: TRBJ2-3
V: TRBV11-2

CDR3: CASSGTGEADTQYF
DNA: TGTGCCAGCAGTGGGACAGGGGAGGCAGATACGCAGTATTTT
D: TRBD1
size: -
J: TRBJ2-3
V: TRBV6-4

CDR3: CASSSYGANTEAFF
DNA: TGTGCCAGCAGCTCCTATGGGGCGAACACTGAAGCTTTCTTT
D: -
size: once
J: TRBJ1-1
V: TRBV12-3/TRBV12-4

CDR3: CASRAGLAMGYEQFF
DNA: TGCGCCAGCAGGGCCGGACTAGCGATGGGCTATGAGCAGTTCTTC
D: TRBD2
size: once
J: TRBJ2-1
V: TRBV4-3

CDR3: CSVDAGSENGYTF
DNA: TGCAGCGTTGACGCAGGGTCGGAGAATGGCTACACCTTC
D: -
size: -
J: TRBJ1-2
V: TRBV29-1

CDR3: CASSRDRVNYGYTF
DNA: TGTGCCAGCAGCCGCGACAGGGTGAACTATGGCTACACCTTC
D: TRBD1
size: -
J: TRBJ1-2
V: TRBV5-5

CDR3: CASSFSPGSLDEQYF
DNA: TGTGCCAGCAGCTTTTCGCCGGGATCTCTGGACGAGCAGTACTTC
D: -
size: -
J: TRBJ2-7
V: TRBV7-9

CDR3: CASSSEGSHTIYF
DNA: TGTGCCAGCAGCTCCGAGGGTTCCCACACCATATATTTT
D: -
size: -
J: TRBJ1-3
V: TRBV5-6

CDR3: CATSRDRDSGFRIGYTF
DNA: TGTGCCACCAGCAGAGATCGGGACAGTGGATTTAGGATCGGCTACACCTTC
D: TRBD1
size: -
J: TRBJ1-2
V: TRBV15

CDR3: CASSSGGFMYEQYF
DNA: TGTGCCAGCAGCTCAGGGGGCTTCATGTACGAGCAGTACTTC
D: TRBD1
size: -
J: TRBJ2-7
V: TRBV5-4

CDR3: CSVTRTSHNEQFF
DNA: TGCAGCGTTACCCGGACTAGCCACAATGAGCAGTTCTTC
D: TRBD2
size: -
J: TRBJ2-1
V: TRBV29-1

CDR3: CASSPTPAIHEQYF
DNA: TGTGCCAGCAGTCCCACTCCGGCAATTCACGAGCAGTACTTC
D: -
size: -
J: TRBJ2-7
V: TRBV28

CDR3: CAWSVSGAGEQYF
DNA: TGTGCCTGGAGTGTATCAGGGGCGGGGGAGCAGTACTTC
D: -
size: -
J: TRBJ2-7
V: TRBV30

CDR3: CAWSVSTPWTWDYGYTF
DNA: TGTGCCTGGAGTGTCTCTACCCCCTGGACGTGGGACTATGGCTACACCTTC
D: -
size: -
J: TRBJ1-2
V: TRBV30

CDR3: CASSGGPPKNGYTF
DNA: TGTGCCAGCAGTGGGGGACCCCCGAAGAATGGCTACACCTTC
D: -
size: -
J: TRBJ1-2
V: TRBV12-3/TRBV12-4

CDR3: CASSSGQGFYGYTF
DNA: TGTGCCAGCAGCTCGGGACAGGGGTTTTATGGCTACACCTTC
D: TRBD1
size: -
J: TRBJ1-2
V: TRBV7-9

CDR3: CASSLTTSKYGELFF
DNA: TGTGCCAGCAGTCTGACCACTAGCAAGTATGGGGAGCTGTTTTTT
D: -
size: -
J: TRBJ2-2
V: TRBV7-9

CDR3: CASSQRGGWQFF
DNA: TGTGCCAGCAGTCAGCGAGGTGGGTGGCAGTTCTTC
D: -
size: -
J: TRBJ2-1
V: TRBV6-1

CDR3: CATSGQGVDYNEQFF
DNA: TGTGCCACCAGCGGCCAGGGGGTTGACTACAATGAGCAGTTCTTC
D: TRBD1
size: -
J: TRBJ2-1
V: TRBV15

CDR3: CSARGSSGISEFF
DNA: TGCAGTGCTAGAGGATCTAGCGGGATATCGGAGTTCTTC
D: TRBD2
size: -
J: TRBJ2-1
V: TRBV20-1

CDR3: CASSFQGSTTYNEQFF
DNA: TGTGCCAGCAGTTTCCAAGGGAGTACAACCTACAATGAGCAGTTCTTC
D: -
size: few
J: TRBJ2-1
V: TRBV28

CDR3: CASSLVTWEGPYNEQFF
DNA: TGTGCCAGCAGTCTTGTAACTTGGGAGGGCCCGTACAATGAGCAGTTCTTC
D: TRBD2
size: -
J: TRBJ2-1
V: TRBV27

CDR3: CASSFGEQFF
DNA: TGTGCCAGCAGTTTCGGTGAGCAGTTCTTC
D: -
size: few
J: TRBJ2-1
V: TRBV12-3/TRBV12-4

CDR3: CASPVQGAPEEYGYTF
DNA: TGTGCCAGCCCCGTACAGGGCGCCCCAGAGGAGTATGGCTACACCTTC
D: -
size: -
J: TRBJ1-2
V: TRBV6-1

CDR3: CASVDSPYEQYF
DNA: TGTGCCAGCGTAGACAGCCCCTACGAGCAGTACTTC
D: -
size: -
J: TRBJ2-7
V: TRBV2

CDR3: CAWMNTGYQETQYF
DNA: TGTGCCTGGATGAACACAGGATACCAAGAGACCCAGTACTTC
D: -
size: -
J: TRBJ2-5
V: TRBV30

CDR3: CASSLVGGSWGRTQYF
DNA: TGTGCCAGCAGTTTGGTTGGAGGATCCTGGGGGCGCACGCAGTATTTT
D: -
size: -
J: TRBJ2-3
V: TRBV27

CDR3: CASFAGVYEQYF
DNA: TGTGCCAGCTTCGCGGGAGTCTACGAGCAGTACTTC
D: TRBD2
size: -
J: TRBJ2-7
V: TRBV6-1

CDR3: CSASPYLAGAADTQYF
DNA: TGCAGTGCTAGTCCCTACCTCGCGGGAGCCGCAGATACGCAGTATTTT
D: TRBD2
size: few
J: TRBJ2-3
V: TRBV20-1

CDR3: CASGIAGLSLNEQYF
DNA: TGTGCCAGCGGAATAGCGGGACTCTCCCTTAACGAGCAGTACTTC
D: TRBD2
size: -
J: TRBJ2-7
V: TRBV28

CDR3: CASSFLDRLYNEQFF
DNA: TGTGCCAGCAGCTTCTTGGACAGGCTCTACAATGAGCAGTTCTTC
D: TRBD1
size: -
J: TRBJ2-1
V: TRBV11-2

CDR3: CASSPETVTSYEQYF
DNA: TGTGCCAGCAGTCCGGAGACAGTAACCTCCTACGAGCAGTACTTC
D: -
size: -
J: TRBJ2-7
V: TRBV28

CDR3: CASSLESGRYEQYF
DNA: TGTGCCAGCAGCTTAGAAAGCGGGAGATACGAGCAGTACTTC
D: TRBD2
size: -
J: TRBJ2-7
V: TRBV11-2

CDR3: CASSLMEETQYF
DNA: TGTGCCAGCAGCTTGATGGAAGAGACCCAGTACTTC
D: -
size: -
J: TRBJ2-5
V: TRBV5-4

CDR3: CSARDRKDGNQPQHF
DNA: TGCAGTGCTAGAGATCGGAAGGACGGCAATCAGCCCCAGCATTTT
D: -
size: -
J: TRBJ1-5
V: TRBV20-1

CDR3: CASSEGAARWDTQYF
DNA: TGTGCCAGCAGCGAGGGAGCCGCCCGTTGGGATACGCAGTATTTT
D: -
size: -
J: TRBJ2-3
V: TRBV9

CDR3: CASSATGTGFYGYTF
DNA: TGTGCCAGCAGCGCAACCGGGACAGGGTTCTATGGCTACACCTTC
D: TRBD1
size: -
J: TRBJ1-2
V: TRBV6-2/TRBV6-3

CDR3: CASSWDSSNYGYTF
DNA: TGTGCCAGCAGCTGGGACAGCTCTAACTATGGCTACACCTTC
D: TRBD1
size: -
J: TRBJ1-2
V: TRBV5-5

CDR3: CASSPPGQGVGYGYTF
DNA: TGTGCCAGTAGTCCCCCGGGACAGGGAGTCGGCTATGGCTACACCTTC
D: TRBD1
size: once
J: TRBJ1-2
V: TRBV19